Listed below are T cell receptor beta chains from one sample, sequenced in a study of blood T cell repertoires in COVID-19. Using immunoSEQ multiplex PCR, the repertoire was profiled, and TCRdb retains in-frame clones only, with some absent. This sample has fewer than 250,000 clones, with approximately 80% found just once. Input material: peripheral blood. The receptors were sampled from a woman aged 80 or over with acute or convalescent COVID-19. CDR3s include the opening cysteine and the closing phenylalanine or tryptophan. The order of the fields is D gene, J gene, clone size, V gene, CDR3 protein, CDR3 DNA. A D gene is named only where the DNA matches it firmly. Not all rows give a size; the values are once, few, many and, for expanded clones, a class.

D gene: .; J gene: TRBJ1-5; clone size: .; V gene: TRBV24-1; CDR3 protein: CATSDYQGNQPQHF; CDR3 DNA: TGTGCCACCAGTGATTATCAGGGCAATCAGCCCCAGCATTTT
D gene: .; J gene: TRBJ2-1; clone size: .; V gene: TRBV19; CDR3 protein: CASSRDWDEQFF; CDR3 DNA: TGTGCCAGTAGCCGTGACTGGGATGAGCAGTTCTTC
D gene: TRBD2; J gene: TRBJ2-2; clone size: .; V gene: TRBV6-5; CDR3 protein: CASSYSTGGSTGELFF; CDR3 DNA: TGTGCCAGCAGTTACTCTACGGGGGGGTCGACCGGGGAGCTGTTTTTT
D gene: .; J gene: TRBJ1-5; clone size: .; V gene: TRBV5-5; CDR3 protein: CASSFTVWQPQHF; CDR3 DNA: TGTGCCAGCAGCTTTACGGTTTGGCAGCCCCAGCATTTT
D gene: .; J gene: TRBJ1-2; clone size: .; V gene: TRBV4-3; CDR3 protein: CASSQEAVNYGYTF; CDR3 DNA: TGCGCCAGCAGCCAAGAGGCGGTTAACTATGGCTACACCTTC
D gene: TRBD1; J gene: TRBJ1-4; clone size: .; V gene: TRBV5-1; CDR3 protein: CASSPGQLNEKLFF; CDR3 DNA: TGCGCCAGCAGCCCGGGACAGCTTAATGAAAAACTGTTTTTT
D gene: .; J gene: TRBJ1-1; clone size: .; V gene: TRBV10-3; CDR3 protein: CAISDGARENTEAFF; CDR3 DNA: TGTGCCATCAGTGATGGGGCGCGGGAGAACACTGAAGCTTTCTTT
D gene: .; J gene: TRBJ1-3; clone size: .; V gene: TRBV30; CDR3 protein: CAWSVRGSGNTIYF; CDR3 DNA: TGTGCCTGGAGTGTAAGGGGCTCTGGAAACACCATATATTTT
D gene: .; J gene: TRBJ2-2; clone size: few; V gene: TRBV21-1; CDR3 protein: CASSKGRGSTGELFF; CDR3 DNA: TGTGCCAGCAGCAAAGGAAGGGGGTCCACCGGGGAGCTGTTTTTT
D gene: TRBD1; J gene: TRBJ1-1; clone size: .; V gene: TRBV6-6; CDR3 protein: CASSYTGQAKNTEAFF; CDR3 DNA: TGTGCCAGCAGTTACACCGGACAGGCAAAGAACACTGAAGCTTTCTTT
D gene: TRBD1; J gene: TRBJ1-1; clone size: .; V gene: TRBV19; CDR3 protein: CASSTQGARTEAFF; CDR3 DNA: TGTGCCAGTAGTACCCAGGGGGCGAGGACTGAAGCTTTCTTT
D gene: .; J gene: TRBJ1-5; clone size: .; V gene: TRBV4-3; CDR3 protein: CASSQGRGSQPQHF; CDR3 DNA: TGCGCCAGCAGCCAAGGACGGGGGAGTCAGCCCCAGCATTTT
D gene: .; J gene: TRBJ1-5; clone size: .; V gene: TRBV28; CDR3 protein: CASSLLRGWTSNQPQHF; CDR3 DNA: TGTGCCAGCAGTTTACTCAGGGGTTGGACCAGCAATCAGCCCCAGCATTTT
D gene: TRBD1; J gene: TRBJ2-1; clone size: .; V gene: TRBV15; CDR3 protein: CATSLRDRGRNEQFF; CDR3 DNA: TGTGCCACCAGCTTACGGGACAGGGGGCGTAATGAGCAGTTCTTC
D gene: TRBD1; J gene: TRBJ1-5; clone size: .; V gene: TRBV28; CDR3 protein: CASSPPPQGADWGGQPQHF; CDR3 DNA: TGTGCCAGCAGTCCACCCCCACAGGGGGCGGACTGGGGAGGTCAGCCCCAGCATTTT
D gene: .; J gene: TRBJ2-7; clone size: .; V gene: TRBV18; CDR3 protein: CASSPPSGAYEQYF; CDR3 DNA: TGTGCCAGCTCACCACCGTCGGGAGCCTACGAGCAGTACTTC
D gene: TRBD1; J gene: TRBJ1-2; clone size: .; V gene: TRBV6-5; CDR3 protein: CASSPITGGDYGYTF; CDR3 DNA: TGTGCCAGCAGCCCCATTACAGGGGGCGACTATGGCTACACCTTC
D gene: TRBD2; J gene: TRBJ2-3; clone size: .; V gene: TRBV9; CDR3 protein: CASSWSGGGTDTQYF; CDR3 DNA: TGTGCCAGCAGCTGGAGCGGGGGGGGGACAGATACGCAGTATTTT
D gene: .; J gene: TRBJ1-5; clone size: .; V gene: TRBV18; CDR3 protein: CASSPEAGNNQPQHF; CDR3 DNA: TGTGCCAGCTCACCTGAAGCAGGGAACAATCAGCCCCAGCATTTT
D gene: .; J gene: TRBJ1-3; clone size: .; V gene: TRBV9; CDR3 protein: CASSSRAGAPVPGNTIYF; CDR3 DNA: TGTGCCAGCAGCTCCCGCGCAGGGGCCCCAGTCCCTGGAAACACCATATATTTT
D gene: .; J gene: TRBJ2-7; clone size: .; V gene: TRBV5-6; CDR3 protein: CASSLSGTYEQYF; CDR3 DNA: TGTGCCAGCAGCTTGAGTGGCACCTACGAGCAGTACTTC
D gene: .; J gene: TRBJ1-4; clone size: .; V gene: TRBV11-3; CDR3 protein: CASSNSPSGKLFF; CDR3 DNA: TGTGCCAGCAGCAACAGCCCCTCGGGGAAACTGTTTTTT
D gene: .; J gene: TRBJ1-6; clone size: .; V gene: TRBV7-8; CDR3 protein: CASSLGARANSPLHF; CDR3 DNA: TGTGCCAGCAGCTTAGGTGCCAGGGCTAATTCACCCCTCCACTTT
D gene: TRBD1; J gene: TRBJ1-3; clone size: .; V gene: TRBV19; CDR3 protein: CASSYGTGPSGNTIYF; CDR3 DNA: TGTGCCAGTAGCTATGGGACAGGGCCCTCTGGAAACACCATATATTTT
D gene: TRBD1; J gene: TRBJ1-5; clone size: .; V gene: TRBV19; CDR3 protein: CASSIAPGTGDNQPQHF; CDR3 DNA: TGTGCCAGTAGTATAGCCCCAGGGACAGGGGACAATCAGCCCCAGCATTTT
D gene: TRBD2; J gene: TRBJ2-7; clone size: once; V gene: TRBV27; CDR3 protein: CASSLSSPGTSFSYEQYF; CDR3 DNA: TGTGCCAGCAGTTTAAGCTCTCCGGGGACTAGCTTCTCCTACGAGCAGTACTTC
D gene: .; J gene: TRBJ1-1; clone size: .; V gene: TRBV10-3; CDR3 protein: CAIKTGTGGTEAFF; CDR3 DNA: TGTGCCATCAAGACTGGAACCGGGGGCACTGAAGCTTTCTTT
D gene: TRBD1; J gene: TRBJ2-7; clone size: .; V gene: TRBV28; CDR3 protein: CASTLPTGENEQYF; CDR3 DNA: TGTGCCAGCACCCTACCGACAGGGGAGAACGAGCAGTACTTC
D gene: TRBD2; J gene: TRBJ2-7; clone size: .; V gene: TRBV7-9; CDR3 protein: CASSFGTSGGREQYF; CDR3 DNA: TGTGCCAGCAGTTTCGGGACTAGCGGGGGGAGGGAGCAGTACTTC
D gene: .; J gene: TRBJ2-7; clone size: .; V gene: TRBV6-2/TRBV6-3; CDR3 protein: CASSYRGGVESYEQYF; CDR3 DNA: TGTGCCAGCAGTTACAGAGGCGGCGTGGAATCCTACGAGCAGTACTTC
D gene: TRBD2; J gene: TRBJ2-3; clone size: .; V gene: TRBV9; CDR3 protein: CASSAIWTSGGTDTQYF; CDR3 DNA: TGTGCCAGCAGCGCAATCTGGACTAGCGGGGGGACAGATACGCAGTATTTT
D gene: .; J gene: TRBJ2-7; clone size: few; V gene: TRBV25-1; CDR3 protein: CASSDRDRYEQYF; CDR3 DNA: TGTGCCAGCAGTGACCGCGACAGGTACGAGCAGTACTTC
D gene: TRBD1; J gene: TRBJ1-4; clone size: .; V gene: TRBV7-9; CDR3 protein: CASSLAGGTGNEKLFF; CDR3 DNA: TGTGCCAGCAGCTTAGCGGGGGGGACAGGGAATGAAAAACTGTTTTTT
D gene: TRBD1; J gene: TRBJ2-7; clone size: .; V gene: TRBV4-3; CDR3 protein: CASSHDRGLNEQYF; CDR3 DNA: TGCGCCAGCAGCCATGACAGGGGGCTAAACGAGCAGTACTTC
D gene: .; J gene: TRBJ1-2; clone size: .; V gene: TRBV7-6; CDR3 protein: CASSLRGYDGYTF; CDR3 DNA: TGTGCCAGCAGCTTAAGGGGGTACGATGGCTACACCTTC
D gene: .; J gene: TRBJ2-3; clone size: .; V gene: TRBV4-3; CDR3 protein: CASSQVQGLGTDTQYF; CDR3 DNA: TGCGCCAGCAGCCAAGTTCAGGGCTTGGGGACAGATACGCAGTATTTT
D gene: .; J gene: TRBJ2-1; clone size: .; V gene: TRBV11-3; CDR3 protein: CASSPPRGEQFF; CDR3 DNA: TGTGCCAGCAGCCCCCCCCGGGGTGAGCAGTTCTTC
D gene: .; J gene: TRBJ1-1; clone size: .; V gene: TRBV5-1; CDR3 protein: CASSLEGTGGLENTEAFF; CDR3 DNA: TGCGCCAGCAGCTTGGAAGGCACAGGCGGTTTGGAGAACACTGAAGCTTTCTTT
D gene: TRBD2; J gene: TRBJ2-1; clone size: .; V gene: TRBV6-6; CDR3 protein: CASSNSGRAYNEQFF; CDR3 DNA: TGTGCCAGCAGTAATAGCGGGAGAGCCTACAATGAGCAGTTCTTC
D gene: TRBD2; J gene: TRBJ2-2; clone size: .; V gene: TRBV30; CDR3 protein: CAWTGRADTGELFF; CDR3 DNA: TGTGCCTGGACCGGGAGGGCCGACACCGGGGAGCTGTTTTTT
D gene: TRBD2; J gene: TRBJ2-3; clone size: .; V gene: TRBV19; CDR3 protein: CASRLAGNTDTQYF; CDR3 DNA: TGTGCCAGTCGACTAGCGGGTAACACAGATACGCAGTATTTT
D gene: TRBD1; J gene: TRBJ2-5; clone size: .; V gene: TRBV4-3; CDR3 protein: CASSLDWTGQETQYF; CDR3 DNA: TGCGCCAGCAGCCTCGACTGGACAGGCCAAGAGACCCAGTACTTC